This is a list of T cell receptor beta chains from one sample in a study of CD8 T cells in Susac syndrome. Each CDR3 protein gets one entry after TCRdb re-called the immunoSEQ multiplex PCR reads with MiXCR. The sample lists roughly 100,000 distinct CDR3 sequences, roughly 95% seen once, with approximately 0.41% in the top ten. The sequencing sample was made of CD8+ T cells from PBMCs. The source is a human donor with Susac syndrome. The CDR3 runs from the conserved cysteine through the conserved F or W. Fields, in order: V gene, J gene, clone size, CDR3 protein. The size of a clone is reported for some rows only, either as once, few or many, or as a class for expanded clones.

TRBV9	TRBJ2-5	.	CASSGTSGEETQYF
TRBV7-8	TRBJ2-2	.	CASSSADANTGELFF
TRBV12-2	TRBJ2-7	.	CASRLVWGGAYEQYF
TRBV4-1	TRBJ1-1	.	CASSSPGGNMNTEAFF
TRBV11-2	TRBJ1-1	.	CASSLGAQGSTEAFF
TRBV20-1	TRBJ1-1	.	CSATTGGPEAFF
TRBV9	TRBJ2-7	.	CASSVGQAGTYEQYF
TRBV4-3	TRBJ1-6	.	CASSQGVWGQGGSPLHF
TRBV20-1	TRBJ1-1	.	CSAYGQTEAFF
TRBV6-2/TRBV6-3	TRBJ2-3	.	CASSYPTPLVADTQYF
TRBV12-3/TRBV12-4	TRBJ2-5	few	CASSLAGSQETQYF
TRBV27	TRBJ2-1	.	CASNNGGGYNEQFF
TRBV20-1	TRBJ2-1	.	CSARVGERGGREQFF
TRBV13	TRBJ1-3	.	CASSHRDRGNTIYF
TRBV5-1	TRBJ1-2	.	CASSSFRQGGSDYGYTF
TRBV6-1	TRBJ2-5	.	CASSQVPGIYVQETQYF
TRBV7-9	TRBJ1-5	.	CASSRDRAGNQPQHF
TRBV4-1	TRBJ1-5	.	CASSQDGGYQPQHF
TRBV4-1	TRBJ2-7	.	CASSPRDRSPYEQYF
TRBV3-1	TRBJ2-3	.	CASSQQLSGGLTDTQYF
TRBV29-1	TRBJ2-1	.	CSGLAVYEQFF
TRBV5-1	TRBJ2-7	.	CASSLRQGQNEQYF